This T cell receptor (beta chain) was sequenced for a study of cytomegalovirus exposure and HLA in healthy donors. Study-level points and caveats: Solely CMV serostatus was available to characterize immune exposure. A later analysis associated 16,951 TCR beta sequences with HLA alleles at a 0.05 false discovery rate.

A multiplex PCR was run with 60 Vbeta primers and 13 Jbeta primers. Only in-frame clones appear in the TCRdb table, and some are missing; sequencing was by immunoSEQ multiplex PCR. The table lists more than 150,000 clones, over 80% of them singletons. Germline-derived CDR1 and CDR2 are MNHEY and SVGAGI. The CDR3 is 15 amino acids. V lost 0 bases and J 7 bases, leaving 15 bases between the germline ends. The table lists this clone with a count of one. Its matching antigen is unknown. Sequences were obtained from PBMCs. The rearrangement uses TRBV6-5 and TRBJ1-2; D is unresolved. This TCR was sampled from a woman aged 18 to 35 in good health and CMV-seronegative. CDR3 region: CASSYSMSGFSGYTF. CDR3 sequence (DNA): TGTGCCAGCAGTTACTCGATGTCGGGGTTCTCTGGCTACACCTTC.